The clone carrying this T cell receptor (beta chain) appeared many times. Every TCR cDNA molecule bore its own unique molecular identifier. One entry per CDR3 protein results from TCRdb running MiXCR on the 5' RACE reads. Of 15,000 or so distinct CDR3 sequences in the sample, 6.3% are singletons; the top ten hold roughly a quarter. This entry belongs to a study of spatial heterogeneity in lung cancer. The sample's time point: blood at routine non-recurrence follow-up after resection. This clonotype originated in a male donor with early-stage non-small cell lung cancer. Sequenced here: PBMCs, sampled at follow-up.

CDR3 bases: TGTGCCAGCACCCCCCCCCATGGCGGGGAGCTGTTTTTT. Its translation: CASTPPHGGELFF. This rearrangement joins TRBV12-3 or TRBV12-4 to TRBJ2-2; unclear D gene. The CDR3 sequence is 13 residues long. V lost 7 bases to trimming and J lost 7 bases, with 13 bases between them.